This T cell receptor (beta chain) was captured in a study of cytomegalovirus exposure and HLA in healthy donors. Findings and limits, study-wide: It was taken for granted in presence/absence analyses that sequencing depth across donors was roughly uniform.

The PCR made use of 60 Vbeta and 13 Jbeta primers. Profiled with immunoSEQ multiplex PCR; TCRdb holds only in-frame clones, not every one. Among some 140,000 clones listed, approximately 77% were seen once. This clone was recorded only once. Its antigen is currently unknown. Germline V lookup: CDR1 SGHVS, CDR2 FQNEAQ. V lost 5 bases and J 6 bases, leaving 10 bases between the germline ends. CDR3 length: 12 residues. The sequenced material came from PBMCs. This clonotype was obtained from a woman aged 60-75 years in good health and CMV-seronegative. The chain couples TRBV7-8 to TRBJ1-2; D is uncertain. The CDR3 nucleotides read TGTGCCAGCAGCAACCGGAGGGATGGCTACACCTTC. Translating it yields CASSNRRDGYTF. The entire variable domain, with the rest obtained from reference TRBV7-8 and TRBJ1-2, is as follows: GAGVSQSPRYKVAKRGQDVALRCDPISGHVSLFWYQQALGQGPEFLTYFQNEAQLDKSGLPSDRFFAERPEGSVSTLKIQRTQQEDSAVYLCASSNRRDGYTFGSGTRLTVV.